The 24 T cell receptor beta chains reported below all come from one sample, sequenced in a study of shared clonotypes between healthy human individuals. Sequencing used immunoSEQ multiplex PCR; TCRdb keeps in-frame clones, though not all of them. The sample carries about 1.1 million clones, about 80% recorded once. The sequenced material came from memory CD4+ T cells from PBMCs. Indicated subset: CD45RA-negative fraction. The origin of the receptors is a man aged 18 to 35 in good health. Some clones in this sample may be carry-over from other donors' samples.

The chain combines TRBV11-3 with TRBJ2-3; possibly TRBD2 for D (5 bases). The CDR3 spans 17 residues. V was clipped by 5 bases and J by 0 bases, with 18 bases between them. In germline, CDR1 is SGHNT, CDR2 YENEEA. The CDR3 loop is CASSNSMEDSSTDTQYF. The CDR3 DNA reads as TGTGCCAGCAGCAATAGTATGGAGGACTCTAGCACAGATACGCAGTATTTT.

This sequence joins TRBV28 and TRBJ1-4; D remains ambiguous. Germline-derived CDR1 and CDR2 are MDHEN and SYDVKM. The CDR3 loop spans 14 amino acids. V was cut by 2 bases and J by 8 bases, with 12 bases left in between. DNA of the CDR3: TGTGCCAGCAGTTTAGTAGGCCAGAAGGAAAAACTGTTTTTT. This codes for CASSLVGQKEKLFF.

As for this clone: Other DNA sequences in the sample encode the same CDR3. This chain connects TRBV9 to TRBJ2-3; TRBD2 might be the D (6 bases). Germline V CDR1 and CDR2: SGDLS, YYNGEE. This CDR3 contains 15 residues. The germline V and J ends were trimmed by 0 bases and 0 bases, with 8 bases remaining between them. CDR3 sequence reads: CASSVGGISTDTQYF. The CDR3 region has the DNA TGTGCCAGCAGCGTAGGCGGGATAAGCACAGATACGCAGTATTTT.

The rearrangement uses TRBV9 and TRBJ2-2, with 11 nucleotides matching TRBD2. The germline gives CDR1 SGDLS, CDR2 YYNGEE. V lost 0 bases, J lost 5 bases, and 3 bases stayed unmatched. This CDR3 region has 16 residues. CDR3 DNA: TGTGCCAGCAGCGTAGTGGCTAGCGGGAGGACCGGGGAGCTGTTTTTT. Its protein is CASSVVASGRTGELFF.

This sequence joins TRBV6-1 and TRBJ1-4, with a weak D call TRBD1 (6 bases). V dropped 6 bases and J dropped 0 bases, with 8 bases sitting between them. Per the germline V gene, CDR1 is MNHNS and CDR2 is SASEGT. The CDR3 contains 14 residues. For the CDR3, the DNA is TGTGCCAGCAGAACAGGGTCAACTAATGAAAAACTGTTTTTT. Translation: CASRTGSTNEKLFF.

The chain has TRBV28 and TRBJ2-3; 7 bases are shared with TRBD1. The V gene's germline CDR1 is MDHEN and CDR2 SYDVKM. This CDR3 is 14 amino acids long. Trimming at V came to 7 bases and at J to 1 base, leaving 5 bases not matched to a gene. The CDR3 spells CASNLGQGTDTQYF. CDR3 DNA sequence: TGTGCCAGCAACCTAGGACAGGGCACAGATACGCAGTATTTT.

This sequence joins TRBV28 and TRBJ1-1; no clear D gene. Between the trimmed V and J ends, which lost 6 bases and 9 bases, there was a span of 23 bases. The V gene's germline CDR1 is MDHEN and CDR2 SYDVKM. The CDR3 spans 15 residues. CDR3 loop: CASSTYTRGDVKAFF. The CDR3 DNA sequence: TGTGCCAGCAGCACCTACACTCGGGGAGATGTGAAAGCTTTCTTT. Full variable domain (outside the CDR3, taken from reference TRBV28 and TRBJ1-1): DVKVTQSSRYLVKRTGEKVFLECVQDMDHENMFWYRQDPGLGLRLIYFSYDVKMKEKGDIPEGYSVSREKKERFSLILESASTNQTSMYLCASSTYTRGDVKAFFGQGTRLTVV.

The chain links TRBV5-4 to TRBJ1-5; tentatively, D is TRBD1 (6 bases). V was cut by 4 bases and J by 4 bases, with 9 bases left in between. CDR1 is SGHNT, CDR2 YYREEE, per germline (reference sequence). The CDR3 runs 13 residues. CDR3 in amino acids: CASSVDRNQPQHF. CDR3 coding DNA: TGTGCCAGCAGCGTCGACAGGAATCAGCCCCAGCATTTT.

This clone was detected only a few times. This rearrangement joins TRBV4-1 to TRBJ1-5, with D perhaps matching TRBD1 (5 bases). This CDR3 region has 16 residues. The V end was cut by 2 bases, the J end by 4 bases, with 15 bases between. CDR1 is MGHRA and CDR2 is YSYEKL in the germline V gene. DNA of the CDR3: TGCGCCAGCAGCCAATCCCTTCTTGAGGGGAATCAGCCCCAGCATTTT. It translates to CASSQSLLEGNQPQHF.

This chain connects TRBV6-6 to TRBJ1-2, with 9 bases lining up with TRBD1. V lost 5 bases to trimming and J lost 8 bases; unmatched junction nucleotides: 3. The CDR3 spans 12 residues. Per the germline V gene, CDR1 is MNHNY and CDR2 is SVGAGI (reference sequence). The CDR3 DNA sequence: TGTGCCAGCAGTCCCGGGACAGGGGGCTACACCTTC. It specifies CASSPGTGGYTF.

CDR3 sequence (DNA): TGTGCCAGCAGCTTAGGAGGGGGGTATGACCCACTATGGTACACCTTC. Translation gives CASSLGGGYDPLWYTF. The J gene is TRBJ1-2, the V gene TRBV7-2, with a tentative D call TRBD1 (6 bases). V lost 1 base to trimming and J lost 11 bases, with 23 bases between them. Germline V gene data show CDR1 as SGHTA and CDR2 as FQGNSA. The CDR3 consists of 16 residues. Supplemented by reference TRBV7-2 and TRBJ1-2, the full variable domain reads GAGVSQSPSNKVTEKGKDVELRCDPISGHTALYWYRQSLGQGLEFLIYFQGNSAPDKSGLPSDRFSAERTGGSVSTLTIQRTQQEDSAVYLCASSLGGGYDPLWYTFGSGTRLTVV.

The V and J genes are TRBV7-2 and TRBJ1-1, with D possibly TRBD1 on 5 matching bases. This CDR3 contains 13 residues. Trimming took off 3 bases at V and 4 bases at J, with 9 bases between the two ends. Germline assignment: CDR1 SGHTA and CDR2 FQGNSA. The CDR3 DNA is TGTGCCAGCAGCTTCCGGGACCTCACTGAAGCTTTCTTT. Translation gives CASSFRDLTEAFF.

V usage is TRBV9 and J usage is TRBJ1-3; no reliable D call. V lost 4 bases and J lost 2, with 19 bases in between. This CDR3 has 17 amino acids. CDR1 and CDR2 (germline): SGDLS, YYNGEE. The DNA for the CDR3 is TGTGCCAGCAGCTTCCGAAATCCCGAGCTGGCTGGAAACACCATATATTTT. Amino acids: CASSFRNPELAGNTIYF.

V is TRBV27 and J is TRBJ2-5; 8 bases fit TRBD1. Looked up from germline, CDR1 is MNHEY and CDR2 is SMNVEV (reference sequence). The V segment lost 6 bases and the J segment 4 bases; nucleotides outside the gene matches: 7. The CDR3 runs 14 residues. DNA for the CDR3: TGTGCCAGCAGAAGGACAGGGCAGGGAGAGACCCAGTACTTC. Its protein is CASRRTGQGETQYF.

This clone has a single count. The CDR3 sequence: CASSFTLPRDSRNTGELFF. The CDR3 region has the DNA TGTGCCAGCAGCTTTACCCTACCTCGGGACAGCAGGAACACCGGGGAGCTGTTTTTT. The chain uses TRBV7-6 and TRBJ2-2; 7 nucleotides align to TRBD1. The germline V gene encodes CDR1 SGHVS and CDR2 FNYEAQ. There are 19 residues in the CDR3. The V segment lost 3 bases and the J segment 1 base; nucleotides outside the gene matches: 14.

This clone came up many times. The chain employs TRBV30 and TRBJ1-1; TRBD1 matches at 8 bases. V shed 3 bases and J 1 base; nucleotides not matched to a gene: 10. This CDR3 is 16 amino acids long. Germline values: CDR1 GTSNPN, CDR2 SVGIG (reference sequence). The DNA for the CDR3 is TGTGCCTGGAGGCGATCGGACAGGGAGTCGAACACTGAAGCTTTCTTT. Translating gives CAWRRSDRESNTEAFF.

The chain uses TRBV7-9 and TRBJ2-1, with 8 positions matching TRBD1. CDR1 is SEHNR, CDR2 FQNEAQ, per germline (reference sequence). The CDR3 consists of 15 residues. After removal of 5 bases from V and 8 bases from J, the junction contained 11 bases not matched to a gene. This chain's CDR3 is CASSGVQGARDEQFF. The CDR3 DNA follows: TGTGCCAGCAGCGGGGTCCAGGGGGCACGGGATGAGCAGTTCTTC.

V and J are TRBV6-6 and TRBJ2-5; D is unclear. Germline V gene data show CDR1 as MNHNY and CDR2 as SVGAGI (reference sequence). The CDR3 extends over 13 amino acids. V was pared by 4 bases and J by 3 bases, with 9 bases between. The CDR3 is CASSWAVKETQYF. DNA for the CDR3: TGTGCCAGCAGTTGGGCGGTTAAAGAGACCCAGTACTTC.

J is TRBJ2-3 and V is TRBV5-1; D remains ambiguous. The CDR3 extends over 16 amino acids. CDR1 SGHRS and CDR2 YFSETQ come from the germline V gene. V lost 0 bases to trimming and J lost 2 bases, with 13 bases between them. This CDR3 is CASSLGLGYNTDTQYF. CDR3 DNA: TGCGCCAGCAGCTTGGGTCTGGGGTATAACACAGATACGCAGTATTTT.

This chain links TRBV5-6 with TRBJ1-2; 7 bases fit TRBD1. V gave up 4 bases and J gave up 8 bases; unmatched junction bases: 11. Per the germline V gene, CDR1 is SGHDT and CDR2 is YYEEEE. The CDR3 loop spans 14 amino acids. The CDR3 DNA reads as TGTGCCAGCAGCCATAACAGGGGCAAAGGGGGCTACACCTTC. Protein product: CASSHNRGKGGYTF.

The chain has TRBV5-1 and TRBJ1-1, with D unclear. Deletions cut 3 bases from V and 0 bases from J, with 12 bases between. CDR1 is SGHRS, CDR2 YFSETQ, per germline. CDR3 length: 15 residues. CDR3 in amino acids: CASSSIAGLNTEAFF. CDR3 in DNA: TGCGCCAGCAGCTCAATCGCCGGGCTGAACACTGAAGCTTTCTTT.

The chain couples TRBV7-3 to TRBJ2-1, with D possibly TRBD2 on 5 matching bases. Deletions cut 5 bases from V and 4 bases from J, with 18 bases between. CDR1 and CDR2 (germline): SGHTA, FQGTGA. The CDR3 totals 16 residues. The DNA of the CDR3 is TGTGCCAGCAGCCCCCGTTCGGGGTTCGATTACAATGAGCAGTTCTTC. Amino acids: CASSPRSGFDYNEQFF. The full variable domain, with the rest looked up from reference TRBV7-3 and TRBJ2-1, is GAGVSQTPSNKVTEKGKYVELRCDPISGHTALYWYRQSLGQGPEFLIYFQGTGAADDSGLPNDRFFAVRPEGSVSTLKIQRTERGDSAVYLCASSPRSGFDYNEQFFGPGTRLTVL.

In nucleotides, the CDR3 is TGTGCCAGCAGTTACTCGACTAGGGGGGGAGAGTCAGACGAGCAGTACTTC. Amino acid sequence: CASSYSTRGGESDEQYF. V gene TRBV6-8 combines with J gene TRBJ2-7, with a tentative D call TRBD2 (7 bases). Germline CDR1 is MNHGY and CDR2 is SAAAGT. V lost 0 bases, J lost 5 bases, and 20 bases lay in between. The CDR3 is 17 amino acids.

The V and J genes are TRBV5-4 and TRBJ2-5; TRBD2 matches at 9 bases. Judging by the DNA end, TRBJ2-7 fits better; the J call may be wrong. Germline CDR1 SGHNT, CDR2 YYREEE (reference sequence). The CDR3 length is 17 residues. CDR3 sequence (DNA): TGTGCCAGCAGCTCGCTCGTCGCGGGGGGGAGCTCCTACGAGCAGTACTTC. Its translation is CASSSLVAGGSSYEQYF.